Below, 29 T cell receptor beta chains from the same sample are listed, as sequenced in a study of blood T cell repertoires in COVID-19. The method was immunoSEQ multiplex PCR; TCRdb's version includes in-frame clones alone and lacks a portion of them. The sample yields about 230,000 clones, roughly 88% seen once. Sequencing was done on a sample of peripheral blood. Receptors originate from a man in his forties or fifties who had recovered from COVID-19.

This clone was observed once. The V and J genes are TRBV7-6 and TRBJ2-1, with 8 bases identical to TRBD2. The J segment lost 10 bases and the V segment lost 7 bases, leaving 12 bases of the junction unmatched. Per germline, CDR1 SGHVS and CDR2 FNYEAQ. CDR3 length: 14 amino acids. CDR3 DNA sequence: TGTGCCAGCAACCCCCTAGCGGGTTCTTGGGAGCAGTTCTTC. It yields the protein CASNPLAGSWEQFF.

This clone has a single count. This chain connects TRBV19 to TRBJ2-7; D possibly corresponds to TRBD2 (7 bases). The V and J ends lost 6 bases and 3 bases respectively, with 27 bases between them. The CDR3 contains 18 residues. CDR1 is LNHDA, CDR2 SQIVND, per germline (reference sequence). DNA for the CDR3: TGTGCCAGTAGCCGTCGAGGGGGGGGGAATCCTATCGACTACGAGCAGTACTTC. Amino acids: CASSRRGGGNPIDYEQYF.

The V call is TRBV21-1, the J call TRBJ2-3; TRBD2, the D gene given by the table, was not confirmed from the DNA. TRBV21-1 represents a pseudogene. This CDR3 has 17 amino acids. The CDR3 DNA is TGTGCCAGCAGAACCTATGCGGGAGGCGGCCCCGCAGATACGCAGTATTTT. This translates into CASRTYAGGGPADTQYF.

The rearrangement joins TRBV7-2 to TRBJ2-3; TRBD2 matches at 9 bases. Trimming took 6 bases from V and 3 from J; bases not matched to a gene: 7. CDR1 and CDR2 from the germline V gene are SGHTA and FQGNSA. The CDR3 sequence is 15 residues long. The CDR3 coding sequence is TGTGCCAGCAGTTTTCTAGCGGGGTTTACAGATACGCAGTATTTT. This sequence encodes CASSFLAGFTDTQYF. The entire variable domain, with the rest obtained from reference TRBV7-2 and TRBJ2-3, is as follows: GAGVSQSPSNKVTEKGKDVELRCDPISGHTALYWYRQSLGQGLEFLIYFQGNSAPDKSGLPSDRFSAERTGGSVSTLTIQRTQQEDSAVYLCASSFLAGFTDTQYFGPGTRLTVL.

The chain joins TRBV3-1 (or the pseudogene TRBV3-2) to TRBJ2-7; TRBD1 matches at 9 bases. Germline CDR1 is LGHDT and CDR2 is YNNKEL (reference sequence). V shed 3 bases, J shed 6 bases, and the junction held 6 bases outside the gene matches. This CDR3 is built from 14 residues. CDR3 bases: TGTGCCAGCAGCCAGGGACAGGGTGAGAGCGAGCAGTACTTC. Its translation is CASSQGQGESEQYF.

The chain recombines TRBV30 with TRBJ1-3, with TRBD1 as a possible D gene (5 bases). Germline values: CDR1 GTSNPN, CDR2 SVGIG (reference sequence). Trimming took 3 bases from V and 16 from J, leaving 16 bases between them. The CDR3 contains 11 residues. The CDR3 DNA follows: TGTGCCTGGAGAGGTAGGGGAAGTGACTATTTT. Residues: CAWRGRGSDYF.

V usage is TRBV6-5 and J usage is TRBJ2-5; 9 bases map to TRBD1. CDR1 is MNHEY and CDR2 is SVGAGI in the germline V gene. The V and J ends lost 4 bases and 5 bases, in that order; junction bases with no gene match: 8. The CDR3 is 15 amino acids. The CDR3 loop reads CASSFRDRAIETQYF. CDR3 in DNA: TGTGCCAGCAGTTTCCGGGACAGGGCTATCGAGACCCAGTACTTC.

The gene calls are TRBV11-2 and TRBJ2-7, with a possible D match to TRBD2 (6 bases). The V and J ends lost 0 bases and 1 base respectively, with 13 bases between them. CDR1 is SGHAT, CDR2 FQNNGV, per germline. The CDR3 spans 16 residues. The CDR3 DNA reads as TGTGCCAGCAGCTTAGATCGTGGAGGGTTGTCCTACGAGCAGTACTTC. This gives the protein CASSLDRGGLSYEQYF.

The V gene is TRBV11-3, the J gene TRBJ2-1, with TRBD2 matching 8 bases. Trimming at V came to 7 bases and at J to 8 bases, leaving 13 bases not matched to a gene. The CDR3 totals 15 residues. CDR1 is SGHNT and CDR2 is YENEEA in the germline V gene. CDR3 in DNA: TGTGCCAGCATCGCACGGGGGGGCCAATCCCATGAGCAGTTCTTC. This sequence encodes CASIARGGQSHEQFF.

The CDR3 sequence: CASSLGLAYEQYF. The CDR3 nucleotides read TGTGCCAGCAGTTTGGGGCTAGCCTACGAGCAGTACTTC. The chain joins TRBV12-3 or TRBV12-4 to TRBJ2-7; D is perhaps TRBD1 (5 bases). Trimming removed 3 bases from V and 2 bases from J, with 8 bases in between. CDR3 length: 13 residues.

The chain is built from TRBV3-1 (or the pseudogene TRBV3-2) and TRBJ2-7; no firm D call. Germline V gene lookup returns CDR1 LGHDT and CDR2 YNNKEL (reference sequence). Deletions cut 0 bases from V and 0 bases from J, with 9 bases between. The CDR3 contains 15 residues. The CDR3 DNA sequence: TGTGCCAGCAGCCAAGATCAGGCTTACTCCTACGAGCAGTACTTC. It encodes CASSQDQAYSYEQYF.

The V gene is TRBV4-3, the J gene TRBJ1-3; D might be TRBD1 (6 bases). Trimming took off 0 bases at V and 6 bases at J, with 12 bases between the two ends. The CDR3 is 15 residues long. The germline gives CDR1 LGHNA, CDR2 YSLEER. The CDR3: CASSQDSRGQNTIYF. In DNA, the CDR3 is TGCGCCAGCAGCCAAGACTCGAGGGGACAAAACACCATATATTTT.

J is TRBJ2-3 and V is TRBV19, with a possible D match to TRBD1 (5 bases). Trimming stripped 5 bases from V and 1 base from J, with 13 bases between. The CDR3 totals 15 residues. CDR1 is LNHDA and CDR2 is SQIVND in the germline V gene (reference sequence). Written as DNA, the CDR3 is TGTGCCAGTAGTCTGAGTCCAGGGCGCACAGATACGCAGTATTTT. Protein: CASSLSPGRTDTQYF.

The gene calls are TRBV3-1 (or the pseudogene TRBV3-2) and TRBJ2-5; no firm D call. V lost 4 bases and J 5 bases, leaving 11 bases between the germline ends. Germline assignment: CDR1 LGHDT and CDR2 YNNKEL (reference sequence). The CDR3 length is 13 residues. Here the CDR3 DNA reads TGTGCCAGCAGCCCAAGCGATTACGAGACCCAGTACTTC. This translates into CASSPSDYETQYF.

The chain carries TRBV18 and TRBJ2-1; the match to TRBD2 covers 10 bases. The CDR3 loop spans 15 amino acids. Trimming at V came to 0 bases and at J to 9 bases, leaving 5 bases not matched to a gene. The V gene's germline CDR1 is KGHSH and CDR2 LQKENI. The CDR3 coding sequence is TGTGCCAGCTCACCACCTAGCCTAGCGGGAGTTGAGCAGTTCTTC. Protein: CASSPPSLAGVEQFF. Full variable domain (rest looked up from reference TRBV18 and TRBJ2-1): NAGVMQNPRHLVRRRGQEARLRCSPMKGHSHVYWYRQLPEEGLKFMVYLQKENIIDESGMPKERFSAEFPKEGPSILRIQQVVRGDSAAYFCASSPPSLAGVEQFFGPGTRLTVL.

The V gene is TRBV27, the J gene TRBJ2-7; 8 bases are shared with TRBD1. Germline loops: CDR1 MNHEY, CDR2 SMNVEV (reference sequence). The CDR3 contains 15 residues. J gave up 5 bases and V 5 bases, and 11 bases lay outside the gene matches. CDR3 region: CASSPIVGQGNEQYF. The CDR3 nucleotides are TGTGCCAGCAGTCCGATCGTTGGACAGGGTAACGAGCAGTACTTC.

This clone was seen at least ten times. CDR3 in DNA: TGTGCCAGCAGGGAGGACGGGAACACTGAAGCTTTCTTT. Protein: CASREDGNTEAFF. This chain uses TRBV2 with TRBJ1-1, with D unclear. V lost 6 bases, J lost 1 base, and 9 bases lay in between. CDR3 size: 13 residues. CDR1 is SNHLY and CDR2 is FYNNEI in the germline V gene.

This clone was counted at least ten times. This chain connects TRBV29-1 to TRBJ1-2; the match to TRBD1 covers 12 bases. Germline V gives CDR1 SQVTM, CDR2 ANQGSEA. The CDR3 consists of 14 residues. The ends lost 6 bases at V and 7 bases at J; junction bases unmatched: 9. The CDR3 DNA reads as TGCAGCGTCGGTGGGGACAGGGGGCTTACTGGCTACACCTTC. Its protein is CSVGGDRGLTGYTF. Looking up the rest from reference TRBV29-1 and TRBJ1-2 gives the full variable domain: SAVISQKPSRDICQRGTSLTIQCQVDSQVTMMFWYRQQPGQSLTLIATANQGSEATYESGFVIDKFPISRPNLTFSTLTVSNMSPEDSSIYLCSVGGDRGLTGYTFGSGTRLTVV.

This clone was observed once. The CDR3 is CASSERGGVYNEQFF. Written as DNA, the CDR3 is TGTGCCAGCAGCGAGCGGGGGGGCGTCTACAATGAGCAGTTCTTC. The chain links TRBV11-3 to TRBJ2-1; 10 nucleotides agree with TRBD2. The CDR3 consists of 15 residues. Germline loops: CDR1 SGHNT, CDR2 YENEEA. Trimming cost V 5 bases and J 3 bases; bases outside gene matches: 4.

This sequence joins TRBV7-6 and TRBJ2-6, with a possible D match to TRBD1 (5 bases). V was pared by 1 base and J by 2 bases, with 9 bases between. Germline V gene data show CDR1 as SGHVS and CDR2 as FNYEAQ. The CDR3 runs 16 residues. The CDR3 DNA sequence: TGTGCCAGCAGCTTAGTGTCAGGGACTGGGGCCAACGTCCTGACTTTC. It translates to CASSLVSGTGANVLTF. Complete variable domain (other parts from reference TRBV7-6 and TRBJ2-6): GAGVSQSPRYKVTKRGQDVALRCDPISGHVSLYWYRQALGQGPEFLTYFNYEAQQDKSGLPNDRFSAERPEGSISTLTIQRTEQRDSAMYRCASSLVSGTGANVLTFGAGSRLTVL.

This CDR3 reads CASSLGIGGSYGYTF. DNA for the CDR3: TGTGCCAGCAGCTTAGGAATAGGGGGCAGCTATGGCTACACCTTC. This chain links TRBV7-2 with TRBJ1-2, with TRBD1 matching over 7 bases. The CDR3 loop spans 15 amino acids. V lost 1 base, J lost 4 bases, and 6 bases stayed unmatched. CDR1 and CDR2 (germline): SGHTA, FQGNSA.

CDR3 sequence reads: CASSVAGSRRPDTQYF. DNA for the CDR3: TGTGCCAGCAGCGTAGCGGGTAGCCGCCGGCCAGATACGCAGTATTTT. The rearrangement joins TRBV9 to TRBJ2-3; no firm D call. Trimming cost V 0 bases and J 4 bases, with 15 bases left between them. The germline CDR1 and CDR2 sequences are SGDLS and YYNGEE. The CDR3 length is 16 residues.

This chain links TRBV28 with TRBJ2-1; 10 positions agree with TRBD2. CDR1 and CDR2 from the germline V gene are MDHEN and SYDVKM. This CDR3 contains 15 residues. The V gene end was trimmed by 5 bases and the J gene end by 1 base; junction bases not matched to a gene: 2. The CDR3 sequence is CASSPLAGSYNEQFF. The CDR3 DNA is TGTGCCAGCAGTCCACTAGCGGGATCCTACAATGAGCAGTTCTTC.

The chain is built from TRBV2 and TRBJ2-3, with TRBD1 matching 8 bases. Germline loops: CDR1 SNHLY, CDR2 FYNNEI. The trim removed 5 bases at V and 11 bases at J, leaving 6 bases unmatched. There are 12 residues in the CDR3. CDR3 DNA: TGTGCCAGCAGTCCACGACAGGGGCTGCAGTATTTT. Translated: CASSPRQGLQYF.

This chain uses TRBV30 with TRBJ1-1, with D unclear. This CDR3 contains 12 residues. Per germline, CDR1 GTSNPN and CDR2 SVGIG (reference sequence). With 3 bases removed from V and 6 bases from J, the gap between germline ends came to 11 bases. CDR3 loop: CAWRGWGAEAFF. CDR3 sequence (DNA): TGTGCCTGGAGGGGCTGGGGAGCTGAAGCTTTCTTT. Full variable domain (outside the CDR3, taken from reference TRBV30 and TRBJ1-1): SQTIHQWPATLVQPVGSPLSLECTVEGTSNPNLYWYRQAAGRGLQLLFYSVGIGQISSEVPQNLSASRPQDRQFILSSKKLLLSDSGFYLCAWRGWGAEAFFGQGTRLTVV.

V usage is TRBV5-6 and J usage is TRBJ1-6; the D is unclear. Germline V gene sequence: CDR1 SGHDT, CDR2 YYEEEE. Between the trimmed V and J ends, which lost 0 bases and 7 bases, there was a span of 8 bases. This CDR3 comprises 14 residues. This chain's CDR3 is CASSLVTVNSPLHF. CDR3 sequence (DNA): TGTGCCAGCAGCTTGGTAACAGTGAATTCACCCCTCCACTTT.

J is TRBJ1-1 and V is TRBV12-5; 9 nucleotides agree with TRBD1. CDR3 length equals 17 residues. Germline V gives CDR1 LGHNT, CDR2 FRNRAP. J gave up 1 base and V 6 bases, and 12 bases lay outside the gene matches. The CDR3 region has the DNA TGTGCTAGTGGCCAAACGGACAGGGGTTTGGGGAACACTGAAGCTTTCTTT. Translated: CASGQTDRGLGNTEAFF.

The V and J genes are TRBV2 and TRBJ1-5; 7 bases match TRBD1. Germline assignment: CDR1 SNHLY and CDR2 FYNNEI. The CDR3 is 13 amino acids. V shed 6 bases and J 4 bases; nucleotides not matched to a gene: 3. The DNA for the CDR3 is TGTGCCAGCAGGACAGGGTATAATCAGCCCCAGCATTTT. Encoded protein: CASRTGYNQPQHF.

The CDR3 nucleotides are TGCGCCAGCAGCTCTGACAGGGGCGACGAGCAGTTCTTC. Translated: CASSSDRGDEQFF. The rearrangement links TRBV5-1 to TRBJ2-1; TRBD1 agrees at 8 bases. J lost 10 bases, V lost 3 bases, and 6 bases had no gene match. The germline V gene has CDR1 SGHRS and CDR2 YFSETQ. The CDR3 is made up of 13 amino acids.